The clone carrying this TCR beta chain was detected only a few times. Antigen unknown. TCRdb re-called the RT-PCR reads with MiXCR, one entry per CDR3 protein. The sample includes around 790,000 distinct CDR3 sequences, 21% seen only once; the top ten take about 10%. This sample is part of a study of response to subunit inactivated influenza vaccine. Study outcomes and limitations: Each seasonal influenza vaccination recruits few new T cells, the authors suggested.

This TCR was sampled from a man over 45 who received an inactivated influenza vaccine. Sequenced material: PBMCs from blood, taken more than 4 days after vaccination.

This CDR3 is CASSLWTSGTYEQYF. CDR3 sequence (DNA): TGCGCCAGCAGCTTGTGGACTAGCGGGACCTACGAGCAGTACTTC. V and J are TRBV5-1 and TRBJ2-7, with 12 bases matching TRBD2. The CDR3 loop spans 15 amino acids. Losses at the gene ends were 1 base for V and 2 bases for J; bases not matched to a gene: 1. Germline V gene lookup returns CDR1 SGHRS and CDR2 YFSETQ.